This TCR beta chain is drawn from a study of metastatic and nonmetastatic thyroid tumors. No patient received treatment before thyroid surgery. Via MiXCR, TCRdb re-called the PCR reads. The table has about 20,000 clones, 35% to 45% seen once. CDR1 is MNHNS, CDR2 SASEGT, per germline. CDR3 length equals 14 residues. The germline V and J ends were trimmed by 8 bases and 0 bases, with 13 bases remaining between them. The rearrangement links TRBV6-1 to TRBJ1-2; D perhaps matches TRBD1 (5 bases). This TCR derives from a male donor with papillary thyroid cancer or a benign thyroid nodule (not recorded which). Some clones in this sample may be carry-over from other donors' samples. The material sequenced was blood. The CDR3 DNA is TGTGCCAGCTGTTCGGGAGGGGCTAACTATGGCTACACCTTC. Translated, it gives CASCSGGANYGYTF.